One sample yielded the 16 T cell receptor beta chains listed below, sequenced in a study of cytomegalovirus exposure and HLA in healthy donors. The PCR made use of 60 Vbeta and 13 Jbeta primers. The assay was immunoSEQ multiplex PCR, and TCRdb's table has in-frame clones only and misses some. The sample totals around 48,000 clones; its top ten clones hold about 2.5%. The sample consisted of PBMCs. These receptors were collected from a female donor in good health and CMV-seronegative.

The chain links TRBV18 to TRBJ1-1; D possibly corresponds to TRBD1 (6 bases). Per the germline V gene, CDR1 is KGHSH and CDR2 is LQKENI. CDR3 length equals 16 residues. The V and J ends lost 3 bases and 5 bases respectively, with 19 bases between them. CDR3 sequence (DNA): TGTGCCAGCTCACCTTATCGGGGGGCGCGGGGAACTGAAGCTTTCTTT. This gives the protein CASSPYRGARGTEAFF.

This chain uses TRBV19 with TRBJ1-1; perhaps TRBD1 as D (5 bases). Germline CDR1 LNHDA, CDR2 SQIVND (reference sequence). The V end lost 6 bases, the J end lost 4 bases, and 18 bases lay between the germline ends. CDR3 length: 15 amino acids. The chain's CDR3 is CASSPSDSDGTEAFF. As DNA, the CDR3 is TGTGCCAGTAGCCCCAGTGACAGCGACGGCACTGAAGCTTTCTTT.

The chain combines TRBV28 with TRBJ2-7; a weak D match, TRBD2 (5 bases). This CDR3 region has 10 residues. The germline V and J ends were trimmed by 4 bases and 9 bases, with 7 bases remaining between them. CDR1 and CDR2 (germline): MDHEN, SYDVKM. The CDR3 spells CASSYGRQYF. The DNA of the CDR3 is TGTGCCAGCAGTTATGGGAGGCAGTACTTC.

The rearrangement joins TRBV18 to TRBJ1-1; 10 bases fit TRBD1. V shed 1 base, J shed 4 bases, and the junction held 12 bases outside the gene matches. Germline assignment: CDR1 KGHSH and CDR2 LQKENI. The CDR3 has 18 amino acids. Written as DNA, the CDR3 is TGTGCCAGCTCACCACGTTTCCAAGACAGGGGGCTTGTCACTGAAGCTTTCTTT. It translates to CASSPRFQDRGLVTEAFF.

The rearrangement joins TRBV13 to TRBJ2-1; D perhaps matches TRBD1 (7 bases). The germline V and J ends were trimmed by 5 bases and 7 bases, with 18 bases remaining between them. CDR1 is PRHDT and CDR2 is FYEKMQ in the germline V gene (reference sequence). This CDR3 region has 15 residues. DNA of the CDR3: TGTGCCAGCAGCCCCCGGGGCAGGGGGGAAAATGAGCAGTTCTTC. Translated: CASSPRGRGENEQFF.

The CDR3: CASSEQGYSYEQYF. Here the CDR3 DNA reads TGTGCCAGCAGTGAACAGGGGTATTCCTACGAGCAGTACTTC. V gene TRBV2 combines with J gene TRBJ2-7; maybe TRBD1 (6 bases). Germline CDR1 and CDR2: SNHLY and FYNNEI. Trimming cost V 2 bases and J 1 base, with 9 bases left between them. The CDR3 length is 14 residues. Looking up the rest from reference TRBV2 and TRBJ2-7 gives the full variable domain: EPEVTQTPSHQVTQMGQEVILRCVPISNHLYFYWYRQILGQKVEFLVSFYNNEISEKSEIFDDQFSVERPDGSNFTLKIRSTKLEDSAMYFCASSEQGYSYEQYFGPGTRLTVT.

The chain's CDR3 is CASSWDRASGNTIYF. The CDR3 DNA is TGTGCCAGCAGCTGGGACAGGGCTTCTGGAAACACCATATATTTT. The chain has TRBV5-4 and TRBJ1-3; the match to TRBD1 covers 9 bases. The trim removed 3 bases at V and 1 base at J, leaving 2 bases unmatched. This CDR3 is 15 amino acids long. Germline CDR1 reads SGHNT; CDR2 reads YYREEE (reference sequence).

The chain has TRBV5-8 and TRBJ1-1; D remains unclear. V was shortened by 0 bases and J by 2 bases, with 11 bases between the two germline ends. The CDR3 is made up of 15 amino acids. The germline gives CDR1 SGHTS, CDR2 YDEGEE. CDR3 sequence reads: CASSLDTDTNTEAFF. DNA for the CDR3: TGTGCCAGCAGCTTGGATACAGACACAAACACTGAAGCTTTCTTT.

The rearrangement uses TRBV6-6 and TRBJ1-2; 8 bases fit TRBD1. Germline V gene sequence: CDR1 MNHNY, CDR2 SVGAGI (reference sequence). V dropped 5 bases and J dropped 4; count of bases not matched to a gene: 9. The CDR3 consists of 15 residues. CDR3 amino acids: CASSVNTGGSYGYTF. CDR3 DNA: TGTGCCAGCAGTGTAAACACAGGGGGGTCCTATGGCTACACCTTC.

The chain combines TRBV6-5 with TRBJ1-6; possibly TRBD1 for D (5 bases). Germline-derived CDR1 and CDR2 are MNHEY and SVGAGI. This CDR3 has 16 residues. The V and J ends lost 2 bases and 5 bases respectively, with 13 bases between them. The CDR3 DNA reads as TGTGCCAGCAGTTACGTCGGGGGTATGGATAATTCACCCCTCCACTTT. This translates into CASSYVGGMDNSPLHF.

The chain joins TRBV2 to TRBJ2-3; D not certain. Trimming removed 1 base from V and 2 bases from J, with 10 bases in between. This CDR3 is built from 15 residues. CDR1 is SNHLY, CDR2 FYNNEI, per germline. The CDR3 DNA is TGTGCCAGCAGTGAAGGTCCCTATCCCACAGATACGCAGTATTTT. Translated: CASSEGPYPTDTQYF.

The chain has TRBV13 and TRBJ2-1; tentatively, D is TRBD2 (5 bases). Germline values: CDR1 PRHDT, CDR2 FYEKMQ (reference sequence). V lost 8 bases to trimming and J lost 8 bases, with 19 bases between them. The CDR3 extends over 14 amino acids. The CDR3 DNA reads as TGTGCCAGCCGAGAGGCGGGTGATATTCATGAGCAGTTCTTC. Residues: CASREAGDIHEQFF.

The chain is built from TRBV5-6 and TRBJ1-4; TRBD1 might be the D (6 bases). Trimming stripped 1 base from V and 4 bases from J, with 8 bases between. Germline lookup yields CDR1 SGHDT and CDR2 YYEEEE. The CDR3 is made up of 14 amino acids. CDR3 sequence: CASSLTGLNEKLFF. The DNA of the CDR3 is TGTGCCAGCAGCTTGACAGGGCTTAATGAAAAACTGTTTTTT.

The genes are TRBV6-5 and TRBJ1-1; D is undetermined. The ends were cut back, 5 bases at V and 5 bases at J, with 6 bases in the middle. The CDR3 contains 11 residues. CDR1 and CDR2 (germline): MNHEY, SVGAGI. DNA for the CDR3: TGTGCCAGCAGTACGGGGACTGAAGCTTTCTTT. It specifies CASSTGTEAFF.

V is TRBV30 and J is TRBJ2-1, with D possibly matching TRBD1 (6 bases). In germline, CDR1 is GTSNPN, CDR2 SVGIG (reference sequence). The CDR3 has 13 amino acids. Trimming cost V 0 bases and J 9 bases, with 12 bases left between them. As DNA, the CDR3 is TGTGCCTGGAGTGTAGTTAGGGGGTTTGAGCAGTTCTTC. Protein product: CAWSVVRGFEQFF.

The chain couples TRBV7-2 to TRBJ2-1; possible D gene TRBD2, 7 bases. V was cut by 1 base and J by 6 bases, with 16 bases left in between. This CDR3 is built from 16 residues. Germline V CDR1 and CDR2: SGHTA, FQGNSA. CDR3 sequence: CASSLGGWGGLNEQFF. The CDR3 DNA sequence: TGTGCCAGCAGCTTAGGAGGGTGGGGGGGCCTCAATGAGCAGTTCTTC.